This T cell receptor beta chain was sequenced in a study of post-analysis software for immune sequencing data. The wider study: Multiple sclerosis in the patients followed relapsing-remitting, secondary progressive and progressive-relapsing courses.

Germline CDR1 is SGHRS and CDR2 is YFSETQ. The ends were cut back, 4 bases at V and 5 bases at J, with 16 bases in the middle. The CDR3 is 15 amino acids. Broader study findings: Samples made in the same batch grouped tightly together by F measure. Compared with controls, patients had more of about five TRBV segments, including TRBV5-6, TRBV5-1 and TRBV20-1. Normalized Chao1 diversity was significantly lower in multiple sclerosis patients than in controls.

In its sample, this clonotype was seen many times. Its specificity is not known. Sequencing libraries made from TCR beta cDNA carried unique molecular identifiers. T cells numbering roughly 0.85 to 10 million gave rise to roughly 0.5 million cDNA molecules. One entry per CDR3 protein results from TCRdb running MiXCR on the PCR reads. This repertoire shows some 240,000 distinct CDR3 sequences, 35% to 45% found once; its top ten account for more than 4%. Sequencing was carried out using blood. The chain is built from TRBV5-1 and TRBJ2-1, with D perhaps matching TRBD2 (7 bases). This TCR came from a girl between 10 and 17 years old with multiple sclerosis. CDR3 sequence (DNA): TGCGCCAGCAGCCCGGAAGGGGGGGAGAACAATGAGCAGTTCTTC. This translates into CASSPEGGENNEQFF.